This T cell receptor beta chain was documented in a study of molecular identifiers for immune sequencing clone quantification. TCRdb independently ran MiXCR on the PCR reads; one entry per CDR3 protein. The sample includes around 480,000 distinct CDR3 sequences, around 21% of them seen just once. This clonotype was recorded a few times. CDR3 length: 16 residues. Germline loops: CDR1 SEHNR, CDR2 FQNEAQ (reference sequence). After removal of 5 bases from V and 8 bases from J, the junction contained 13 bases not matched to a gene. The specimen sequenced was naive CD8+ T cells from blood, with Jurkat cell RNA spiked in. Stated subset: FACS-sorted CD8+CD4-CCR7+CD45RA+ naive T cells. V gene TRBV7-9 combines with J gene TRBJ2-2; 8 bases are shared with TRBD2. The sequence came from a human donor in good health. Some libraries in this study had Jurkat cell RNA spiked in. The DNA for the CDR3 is TGTGCCAGCAGCCCCCCGGGGCTAGCGGGCGATGGGGAGCTGTTTTTT. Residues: CASSPPGLAGDGELFF.